The T cell receptor beta chain under discussion was sequenced for a study of shared clonotypes between healthy human individuals. Across the study: The study used three CD4 naive, three CD4 memory, two CD8 naive and one CD8 memory plate per donor.

As for this clone: Its antigen is not identified.

Authors' analysis steps: Junction-only immunoSEQ sequences carried no quality scores, so filtering differed. TCRdb's table, derived via immunoSEQ multiplex PCR, lists solely in-frame clones and lacks some. V, J and clone size were drawn from that table, and D and trimming were deduced from the DNA. The sample shows approximately 940,000 clones, over 60% of them seen only once. Study findings and constraints: In contrast to clonotypes shared by all four donors, non-shared clonotypes had lower generation probabilities. Naive subsets usually exceeded memory subsets in estimated richness.

Sequenced: memory CD4+ T cells sorted from blood. Subset reported: CD45RA-negative fraction. This TCR came from a man younger than 35 in good health.

CDR3 loop: CASSRDTVAGANVLTF. DNA of the CDR3: TGCGCCAGCAGCCGGGACACTGTGGCTGGGGCCAACGTCCTGACTTTC. The chain is built from TRBV5-1 and TRBJ2-6; possible D gene TRBD1, 6 bases. The CDR3 has 16 amino acids. The germline V gene has CDR1 SGHRS and CDR2 YFSETQ. The V end lost 4 bases, the J end lost 2 bases, and 13 bases lay between the germline ends.